The sequence of this T cell receptor beta chain was determined in a study of T cells in Graves' hyperthyroidism and ophthalmopathy. A few counts support this clonotype. Researchers amplified the TCR beta CDR3 regions from RNA transcripts. HTBI primers were employed in a first-round RT-PCR of the TCR CDR3. TCRdb redid the calling of the multiplex PCR reads with MiXCR, one entry per CDR3 protein. The data hold approximately 510,000 distinct CDR3 sequences, with 40% to 50% observed a single time. This TCR came from an adult woman with Graves' disease, either hyperthyroidism or ophthalmopathy (not recorded which). The sequenced material came from peripheral blood or thyroid tissue (not recorded which).

The CDR3 region has the DNA TGCAGTGCTAGAGATCTAGGAGGACTTAGCAATCAGCCCCAGCATTTT. Translation gives CSARDLGGLSNQPQHF. This chain connects TRBV20-1 to TRBJ1-5; D not certain. Trimming shortened V by 0 bases and J by 0 bases, and 12 bases separated the two germline ends. The germline CDR1 and CDR2 sequences are DFQATT and SNEGSKA (reference sequence). The CDR3 is 16 amino acids.